This entry features one T cell receptor (beta chain) sequence. Its target antigen remains unknown. No much larger clone exists at a distance of one base, and base qualities are not known. A single peripheral blood draw of about 116 mL on average was collected from each donor into heparinised tubes. Naive, central memory, regulatory and stem cell-like memory CD4+ T cells were sorted on a BD FACSAria II using a panel including CD45RO, CCR7, CD25, CD127, CD95 and CD27. Purity was above 95% for every sorted population. PBMCs were isolated right away by Lymphoprep density gradient centrifugation and were stained directly, without culture. So that batch effects would be minimized, each experiment stained and sorted samples in pairs, pairing one healthy donor with one patient. Taken from the germline V gene, the CDR1 and CDR2 loops are SGHAT and FQNNGV. V is clipped by 4 bases and J by 2 bases, and the sequence between their germline boundaries is 9 bases long. From the cysteine through the phenylalanine, the CDR3 covers 15 amino acids. Only CDR3 DNA remains: 45 bases, in frame from the first base.

The entire isolated RNA was reverse transcribed using the High Capacity cDNA Reverse Transcription Kit, and thus expressed TCRB transcripts were sequenced. Deep immunoSEQ sequencing was applied to naive, central memory and regulatory T cell samples, giving an average of around 3.4 million total reads per sample. Sorted cells were lysed in RLT buffer and RNA was extracted with DNase-treated RNeasy Micro or Mini kits, depending on cell number. Each cell subset was processed separately to prevent cross-contamination, with patient and healthy donor samples processed together. The immunoSEQ multiplex PCR was used to amplify TCRB sequences from cDNA, yielding 87-bp fragments that span the CDR3 region. Sequencing of the amplicons was done on the Illumina HiSeq platform. As for how the authors treated the data: Synthetic template baselines were used to correct PCR bias computationally, reads within Hamming distance 2 were collapsed, and singletons that could not be merged were discarded. Reads were aligned against IMGT to assign V, D and J genes, CDR3 length and insertions or deletions at six rearrangement sites. Within each subset, clonotype counts were normalized to sorted cell number, after which true diversity and Gini coefficients were computed with the tcR R package. The overlap coefficient, calculated on TCRB nucleotide sequences, was used to quantify repertoire sharing. TCRdb holds this immuneACCESS table with in-frame rearrangements only. Some clones are missing; in checked studies, unresolved V genes explain under half, and the rest has no known cause. That table supplies the V and J calls and clone size; D and trimming were determined from the DNA. The sample table holds 130,000 to 150,000 clones, of which approximately 13% were seen once. The ten most abundant clones make up under 1.5% of the sample.

This record comes from a study of beta chain features in type 1 diabetes (dated by TCRdb to between 2017 and 2018). Regarding the research as a whole: No differences in mean age, gender distribution, total cell number or subset yield were found between patients and healthy donors. A total of 107,917,701 sorted cells were examined across all samples, and the number of cells per subset was strongly correlated with RNA yield. In the study, recently diagnosed type 1 diabetes patients and matched healthy donors were compared on the TCRB repertoires of their sorted circulating CD4+ T cell subsets. Regulatory and stem cell-like memory subsets were isolated from only 8 patients and about eight healthy donors, whereas naive and central memory subsets came from all 30 or so donors. Paper-wide results and their limitations: Because the HLA sub-analyses included only small numbers of individuals, any influence of HLA type on TCRB rearrangement was left unresolved. At VDJ recombination sites, type 1 diabetes patients had fewer insertions and more deleted nucleotides, which implies abnormalities in thymic rearrangement. Naive, central memory and regulatory TCRB repertoires appeared more similar among patients than among healthy donors. Because cDNA was sequenced instead of genomic DNA, highly expressing activated cells could be over-represented, though the groups showed no difference in activation or CD3 levels. Type 1 diabetes patients showed a moderate but significant shortening of TCRB CDR3 length in all four CD4+ subsets. PCR may preferentially amplify shorter templates, but because patient and control samples were amplified and corrected together, any resulting skew would affect both groups equally.

The sequence derives from a man younger than 30 with type 1 diabetes. Source material: central memory CD4+ T cells from blood. The chain joins TRBV11-2 to TRBJ2-6; the D gene is not confidently resolved. The nucleotide sequence reads TGTGCCAGCAGCTCCCCCGTCACTGGGGCCAACGTCCTGACTTTC. Translated, this gives CASSSPVTGANVLTF.